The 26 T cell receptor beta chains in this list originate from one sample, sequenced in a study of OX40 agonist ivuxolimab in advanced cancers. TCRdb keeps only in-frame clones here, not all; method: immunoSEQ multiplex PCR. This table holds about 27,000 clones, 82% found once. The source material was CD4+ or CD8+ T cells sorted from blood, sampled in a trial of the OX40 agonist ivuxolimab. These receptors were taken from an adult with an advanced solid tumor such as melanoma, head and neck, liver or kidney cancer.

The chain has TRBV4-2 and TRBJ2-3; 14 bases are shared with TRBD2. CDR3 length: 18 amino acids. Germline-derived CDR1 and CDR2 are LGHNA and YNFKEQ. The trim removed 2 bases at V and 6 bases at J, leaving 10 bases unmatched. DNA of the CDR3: TGTGCCAGCAGCCAATTTACGGGACTAGCGGGAGAAAGCGATACGCAGTATTTT. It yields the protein CASSQFTGLAGESDTQYF.

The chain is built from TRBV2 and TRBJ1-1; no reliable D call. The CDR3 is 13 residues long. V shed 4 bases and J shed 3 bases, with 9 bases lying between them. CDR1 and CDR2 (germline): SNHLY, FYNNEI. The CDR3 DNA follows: TGTGCCAGCAGTGTCGGGCAATACACTGAAGCTTTCTTT. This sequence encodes CASSVGQYTEAFF.

The CDR3 DNA reads as TGTGCCAGCAGTGACTCGACTAGCGGGGGGGCCAATGAGCAGTTCTTC. Translating it yields CASSDSTSGGANEQFF. The rearrangement uses TRBV6-4 and TRBJ2-1; 14 nucleotides match TRBD2. CDR1 is MRHNA and CDR2 is SNTAGT in the germline V gene. The CDR3 spans 16 residues. Trimming took 0 bases from V and 6 from J; bases not matched to a gene: 1.

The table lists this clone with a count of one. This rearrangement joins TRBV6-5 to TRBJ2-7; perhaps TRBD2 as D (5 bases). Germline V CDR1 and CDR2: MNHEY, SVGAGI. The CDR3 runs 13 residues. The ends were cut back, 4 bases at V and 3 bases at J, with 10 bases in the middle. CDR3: CASSLEGSYEQYF. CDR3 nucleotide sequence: TGTGCCAGCAGTTTGGAAGGGAGCTACGAGCAGTACTTC.

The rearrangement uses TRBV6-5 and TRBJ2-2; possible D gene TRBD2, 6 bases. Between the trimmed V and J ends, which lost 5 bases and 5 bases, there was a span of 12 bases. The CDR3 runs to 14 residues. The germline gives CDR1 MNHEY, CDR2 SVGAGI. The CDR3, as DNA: TGTGCCAGCAGTACCGGGACTCATACCGGGGAGCTGTTTTTT. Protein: CASSTGTHTGELFF.

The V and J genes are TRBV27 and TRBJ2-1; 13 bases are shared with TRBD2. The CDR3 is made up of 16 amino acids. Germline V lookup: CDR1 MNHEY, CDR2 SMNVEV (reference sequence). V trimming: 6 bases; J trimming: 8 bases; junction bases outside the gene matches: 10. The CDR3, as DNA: TGTGCCAGCAGCCACACTAGCGGGGGGGCAAGTGATGAGCAGTTCTTC. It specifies CASSHTSGGASDEQFF.

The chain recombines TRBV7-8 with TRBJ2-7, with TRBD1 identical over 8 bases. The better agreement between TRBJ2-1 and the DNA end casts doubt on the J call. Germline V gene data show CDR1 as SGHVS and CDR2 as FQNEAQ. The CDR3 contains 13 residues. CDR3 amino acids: CASSPGGQNEQFF. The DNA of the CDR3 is TGTGCCAGCAGTCCAGGGGGCCAAAATGAGCAGTTCTTC.

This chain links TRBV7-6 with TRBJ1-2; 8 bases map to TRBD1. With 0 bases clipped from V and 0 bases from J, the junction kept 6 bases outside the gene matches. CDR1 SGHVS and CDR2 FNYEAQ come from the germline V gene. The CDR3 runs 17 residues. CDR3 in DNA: TGTGCCAGCAGCTTAGCGCTCGGGACAGGAACTAACTATGGCTACACCTTC. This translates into CASSLALGTGTNYGYTF.

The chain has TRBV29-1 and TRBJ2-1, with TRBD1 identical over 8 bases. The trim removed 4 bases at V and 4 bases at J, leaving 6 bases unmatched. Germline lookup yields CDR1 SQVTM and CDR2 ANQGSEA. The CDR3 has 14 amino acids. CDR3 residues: CSVAGTGTYNEQFF. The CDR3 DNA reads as TGCAGCGTTGCCGGGACAGGAACGTACAATGAGCAGTTCTTC.

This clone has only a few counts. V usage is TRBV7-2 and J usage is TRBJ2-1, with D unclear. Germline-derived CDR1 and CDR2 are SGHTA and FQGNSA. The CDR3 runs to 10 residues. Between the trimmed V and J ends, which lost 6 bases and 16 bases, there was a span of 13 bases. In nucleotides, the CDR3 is TGTGCCAGCAGAGCCGGGCCGTATTTCTTC. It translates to CASRAGPYFF.

In DNA, the CDR3 is TGTGCCTGGAGTCTTGATCACTCCTACGAGCAGTACTTC. The encoded protein is CAWSLDHSYEQYF. The chain recombines TRBV30 with TRBJ2-7; no reliable D call. The length of the CDR3 is 13 residues. The V and J ends lost 2 bases and 0 bases respectively, with 8 bases between them. Per the germline V gene, CDR1 is GTSNPN and CDR2 is SVGIG (reference sequence).

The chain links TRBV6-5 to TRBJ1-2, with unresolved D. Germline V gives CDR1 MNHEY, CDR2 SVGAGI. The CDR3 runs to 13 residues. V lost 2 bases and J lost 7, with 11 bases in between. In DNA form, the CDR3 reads TGTGCCAGCAGTTACGGCTCGTCGGGTGGCTACACCTTC. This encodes CASSYGSSGGYTF.

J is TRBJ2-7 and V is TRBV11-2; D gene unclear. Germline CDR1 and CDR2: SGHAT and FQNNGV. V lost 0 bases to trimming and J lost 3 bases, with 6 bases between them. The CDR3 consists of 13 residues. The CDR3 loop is CASSLDLGYEQYF. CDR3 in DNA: TGTGCCAGCAGCTTAGATCTGGGCTACGAGCAGTACTTC.

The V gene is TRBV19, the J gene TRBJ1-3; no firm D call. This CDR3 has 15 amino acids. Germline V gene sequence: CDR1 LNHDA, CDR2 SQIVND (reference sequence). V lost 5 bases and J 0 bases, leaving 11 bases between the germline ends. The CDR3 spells CASSYVVGSGNTIYF. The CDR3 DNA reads TGTGCCAGTAGTTACGTCGTCGGCTCTGGAAACACCATATATTTT.

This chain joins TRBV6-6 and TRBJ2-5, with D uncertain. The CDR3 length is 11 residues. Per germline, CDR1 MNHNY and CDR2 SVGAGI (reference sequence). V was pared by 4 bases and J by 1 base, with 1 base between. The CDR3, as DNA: TGTGCCAGCAGTTTCCAAGAGACCCAGTACTTC. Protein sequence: CASSFQETQYF.

CDR3: CASSIMSGYYNEQFF. The CDR3 bases are TGTGCCAGTAGTATAATGAGCGGTTATTACAATGAGCAGTTCTTC. This chain links TRBV19 with TRBJ2-1, with D maybe TRBD2 (5 bases). The germline V gene encodes CDR1 LNHDA and CDR2 SQIVND (reference sequence). The CDR3 contains 15 residues. V lost 2 bases and J lost 4, with 12 bases in between.

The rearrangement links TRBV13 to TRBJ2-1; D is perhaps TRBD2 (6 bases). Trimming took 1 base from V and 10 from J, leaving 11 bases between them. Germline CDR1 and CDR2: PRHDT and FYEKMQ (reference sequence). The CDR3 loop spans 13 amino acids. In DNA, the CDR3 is TGTGCCAGCAGCTTAGAGGCGCTAGCGGAGCAGTTCTTC. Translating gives CASSLEALAEQFF.

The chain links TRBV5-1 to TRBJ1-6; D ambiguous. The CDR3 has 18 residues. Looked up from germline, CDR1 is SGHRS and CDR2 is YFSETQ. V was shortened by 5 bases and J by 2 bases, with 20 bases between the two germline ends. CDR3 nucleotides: TGCGCCAGCAGAGAGGGAGGGCCCGAGGGCCCCTATAATTCACCCCTCCACTTT. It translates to CASREGGPEGPYNSPLHF.

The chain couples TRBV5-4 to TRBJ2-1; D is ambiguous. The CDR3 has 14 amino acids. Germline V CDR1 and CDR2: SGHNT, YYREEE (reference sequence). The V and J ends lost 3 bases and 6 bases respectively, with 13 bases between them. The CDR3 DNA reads TGTGCCAGCAGCTCGAACTTTTTACCCAATGAGCAGTTCTTC. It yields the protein CASSSNFLPNEQFF.

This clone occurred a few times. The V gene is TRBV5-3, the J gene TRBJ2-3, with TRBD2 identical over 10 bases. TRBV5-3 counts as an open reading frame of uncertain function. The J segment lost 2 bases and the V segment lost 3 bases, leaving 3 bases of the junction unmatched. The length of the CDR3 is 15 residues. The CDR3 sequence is CARSYSGGYTDTQYF. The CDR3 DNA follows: TGTGCCAGAAGCTATAGCGGGGGGTACACAGATACGCAGTATTTT.

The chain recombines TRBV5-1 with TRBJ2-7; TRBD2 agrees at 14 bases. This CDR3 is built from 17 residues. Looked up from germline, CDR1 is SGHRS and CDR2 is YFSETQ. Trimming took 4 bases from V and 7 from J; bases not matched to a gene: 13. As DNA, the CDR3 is TGCGCCAGCAGCCCGGGACTAGCGGGAGAGAAAGTGGAGGAGCAGTACTTC. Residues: CASSPGLAGEKVEEQYF.

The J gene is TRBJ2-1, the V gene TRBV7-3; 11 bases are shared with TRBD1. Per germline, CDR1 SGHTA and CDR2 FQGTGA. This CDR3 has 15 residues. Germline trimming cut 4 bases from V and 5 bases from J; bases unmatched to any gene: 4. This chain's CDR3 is CASSSDRGRDNEQFF. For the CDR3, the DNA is TGTGCCAGCAGCTCGGACAGGGGGCGTGACAATGAGCAGTTCTTC.

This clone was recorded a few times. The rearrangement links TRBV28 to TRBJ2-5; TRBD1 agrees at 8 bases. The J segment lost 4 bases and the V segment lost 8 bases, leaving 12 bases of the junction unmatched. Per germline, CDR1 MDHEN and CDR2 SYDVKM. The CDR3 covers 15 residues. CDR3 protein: CASGPGQDMRETQYF. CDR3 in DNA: TGTGCCAGCGGTCCGGGACAGGATATGAGAGAGACCCAGTACTTC. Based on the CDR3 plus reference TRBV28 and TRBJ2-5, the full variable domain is DVKVTQSSRYLVKRTGEKVFLECVQDMDHENMFWYRQDPGLGLRLIYFSYDVKMKEKGDIPEGYSVSREKKERFSLILESASTNQTSMYLCASGPGQDMRETQYFGPGTRLLVL.

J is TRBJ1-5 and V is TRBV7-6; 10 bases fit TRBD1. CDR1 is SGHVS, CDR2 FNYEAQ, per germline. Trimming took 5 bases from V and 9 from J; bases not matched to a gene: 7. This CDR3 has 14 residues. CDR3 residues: CASSQGTGALPQHF. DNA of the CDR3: TGTGCCAGCAGCCAAGGGACAGGGGCACTGCCCCAGCATTTT. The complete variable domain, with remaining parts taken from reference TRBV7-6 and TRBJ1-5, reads GAGVSQSPRYKVTKRGQDVALRCDPISGHVSLYWYRQALGQGPEFLTYFNYEAQQDKSGLPNDRFSAERPEGSISTLTIQRTEQRDSAMYRCASSQGTGALPQHFGDGTRLSIL.

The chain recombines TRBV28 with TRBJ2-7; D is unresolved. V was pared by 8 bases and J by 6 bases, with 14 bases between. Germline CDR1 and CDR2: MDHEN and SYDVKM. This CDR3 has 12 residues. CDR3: CASRSVFPEQYF. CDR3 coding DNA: TGTGCCAGCCGTTCGGTATTCCCCGAGCAGTACTTC.

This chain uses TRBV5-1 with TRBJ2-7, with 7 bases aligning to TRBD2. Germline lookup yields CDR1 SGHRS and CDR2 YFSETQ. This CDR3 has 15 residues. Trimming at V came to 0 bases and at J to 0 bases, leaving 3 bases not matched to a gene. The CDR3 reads CASSLERGGSYEQYF. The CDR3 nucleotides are TGCGCCAGCAGCTTGGAGCGGGGAGGCTCCTACGAGCAGTACTTC.